These 7 T cell receptor beta chains originate from one sample sequenced in a study of blood T cell repertoires in COVID-19. Data came from immunoSEQ multiplex PCR; TCRdb stores just in-frame clones and leaves some out. The sample contains about 91,000 clones, more than 75% of which appear only once. The sequencing input was peripheral blood. Receptors were obtained from a man aged 65-85 years with acute or convalescent COVID-19.

The rearrangement links TRBV19 to TRBJ2-6; 7 nucleotides align to TRBD1. CDR1 is LNHDA, CDR2 SQIVND, per germline (reference sequence). The junction had 4 bases not matched to a gene; V was cut back by 9 bases and J by 2 bases. This CDR3 has 14 residues. DNA for the CDR3: TGTGCCAGCTCTACAGGGGCTGGGGCCAACGTCCTGACTTTC. Protein product: CASSTGAGANVLTF.

This chain uses TRBV6-1 with TRBJ2-7, with D perhaps matching TRBD2 (6 bases). The germline CDR1 and CDR2 sequences are MNHNS and SASEGT. V dropped 2 bases and J dropped 6 bases, with 17 bases sitting between them. The CDR3 is 15 residues long. In DNA, the CDR3 is TGTGCCAGCAGTGAATCGGAGGACTGGGGGGTCGAGCAGTACTTC. Translation: CASSESEDWGVEQYF.

The V call is TRBV7-2, the J call TRBJ1-5, with 7 bases matching TRBD1. V lost 5 bases, J lost 3 bases, and 4 bases stayed unmatched. CDR1 SGHTA and CDR2 FQGNSA come from the germline V gene. The CDR3 length is 14 residues. For the CDR3, the DNA is TGTGCCAGCAGCACAGGGGCGGACAATCAGCCCCAGCATTTT. Translating gives CASSTGADNQPQHF.

The V call is TRBV14, the J call TRBJ2-5; perhaps TRBD1 as D (5 bases). This CDR3 is built from 15 residues. V dropped 0 bases and J dropped 5 bases, with 13 bases sitting between them. Germline assignment: CDR1 SGHDN and CDR2 FVKESK. CDR3 residues: CASSQEKGRWETQYF. The CDR3 region has the DNA TGTGCCAGCAGCCAAGAAAAGGGGCGGTGGGAGACCCAGTACTTC.

This chain links TRBV2 with TRBJ1-1; 10 positions match TRBD1. Trimming removed 6 bases from V and 8 bases from J; junction bases left unmatched: 12. This CDR3 contains 15 residues. CDR1 is SNHLY and CDR2 is FYNNEI in the germline V gene. In nucleotides, the CDR3 is TGTGCCAGCAGCGACCCGGGGGACAGGGGCCTAGAAGCTTTCTTT. This gives the protein CASSDPGDRGLEAFF.

The chain joins TRBV30 to TRBJ1-2, with TRBD1 matching over 7 bases. The germline gives CDR1 GTSNPN, CDR2 SVGIG (reference sequence). The CDR3 covers 12 residues. V dropped 0 bases and J dropped 6; count of bases not matched to a gene: 1. In DNA, the CDR3 is TGTGCCTGGAGTGTCACAGGGGATGGCTACACCTTC. Its translation is CAWSVTGDGYTF.

The chain recombines TRBV6-5 with TRBJ2-7; D is unresolved. The CDR3 is 13 amino acids. Between the trimmed V and J ends, which lost 6 bases and 5 bases, there was a span of 14 bases. Germline V gives CDR1 MNHEY, CDR2 SVGAGI. CDR3 loop: CASRAEGSNEQYF. The CDR3 DNA follows: TGTGCCAGCAGGGCGGAAGGCAGCAACGAGCAGTACTTC.